This T cell receptor (beta chain) appears in the sequencing data of a study of cytomegalovirus exposure and HLA in healthy donors. Study results and limitations: In vitro, a few CMV-associated chains proved specific for CMV antigens. Rare TCR sequences dominated, though some public TCRs recurred in many donors.

Donors came from a validation cohort of 90 to 150 subjects, distinct from the first 666-subject cohort. Concerning this clone: Its antigen is unidentified.

Germline-derived CDR1 and CDR2 are MGHRA and YSYEKL. V shed 0 bases and J 0 bases; nucleotides not matched to a gene: 10. CDR3 length: 19 residues. Clones were sequenced by immunoSEQ multiplex PCR, and TCRdb holds only the in-frame ones, with some missing. The sample lists tens of thousands of clones, approximately 90% occurring once. The genes are TRBV4-1 and TRBJ1-1; 10 nucleotides agree with TRBD1. The source is a woman between 18 and 29 years old in good health and CMV-seropositive. The specimen was PBMCs. The DNA of the CDR3 is TGCGCCAGCAGCCAAGAGCGGAGGACAGGGGGTCGGGTGAACACTGAAGCTTTCTTT. It encodes CASSQERRTGGRVNTEAFF.